The 10 T cell receptor beta chains reported below all come from one sample, sequenced in a study of blood T cell repertoires in COVID-19. Profiled with immunoSEQ multiplex PCR; TCRdb holds only in-frame clones, not every one. There are a few hundred thousand clones in the sample; 86% occur only once, and about 4.8% lies in the top ten. Sequenced: peripheral blood. These receptors came from a man aged 45-65 years with acute or convalescent COVID-19.

The gene calls are TRBV7-9 and TRBJ1-2; D is undetermined. The CDR3 length is 12 residues. Germline-derived CDR1 and CDR2 are SEHNR and FQNEAQ (reference sequence). V was pared by 0 bases and J by 8 bases, with 7 bases between. CDR3 sequence reads: CASSLAEEGYTF. The CDR3 DNA follows: TGTGCCAGCAGCTTAGCGGAGGAAGGCTACACCTTC.

This clone was recorded a few times. The rearrangement uses TRBV4-1 and TRBJ2-2; 7 bases match TRBD2. CDR3 length equals 19 residues. With V trimmed by 1 base and J by 4 bases, 15 bases remained unmatched. CDR1 MGHRA and CDR2 YSYEKL come from the germline V gene. The CDR3 protein is CASSQGGGRTPRGTGELFF. As DNA, the CDR3 is TGCGCCAGCAGCCAAGGCGGGGGTAGAACACCACGCGGCACCGGGGAGCTGTTTTTT.

The chain joins TRBV6-6 to TRBJ2-3; 9 nucleotides align to TRBD2. The junction had 4 bases not matched to a gene; V was cut back by 0 bases and J by 6 bases. CDR3 length equals 15 residues. The germline V gene encodes CDR1 MNHNY and CDR2 SVGAGI (reference sequence). The DNA of the CDR3 is TGTGCCAGCAGTTACTCCAGCGGGGGGCTCGATACGCAGTATTTT. Translating it yields CASSYSSGGLDTQYF.

J is TRBJ1-1 and V is TRBV18, with D perhaps TRBD1 (5 bases). V was pared by 0 bases and J by 4 bases, with 12 bases between. Germline-derived CDR1 and CDR2 are KGHSH and LQKENI. The CDR3 totals 15 residues. DNA of the CDR3: TGTGCCAGCTCACCACCCACAGGCGCCCGCACTGAAGCTTTCTTT. Translation gives CASSPPTGARTEAFF. The variable domain in full, completed from reference TRBV18 and TRBJ1-1, reads NAGVMQNPRHLVRRRGQEARLRCSPMKGHSHVYWYRQLPEEGLKFMVYLQKENIIDESGMPKERFSAEFPKEGPSILRIQQVVRGDSAAYFCASSPPTGARTEAFFGQGTRLTVV.

V and J are TRBV6-5 and TRBJ2-7; a possible D gene is TRBD1 (6 bases). The V gene lost 6 bases and the J gene lost 3 bases, with 15 bases spanning the gap. From germline, CDR1 is MNHEY and CDR2 SVGAGI. The CDR3 has 14 residues. CDR3 in amino acids: CASSDDRTLYEQYF. The CDR3 DNA reads as TGTGCCAGCAGCGACGACAGGACCCTCTACGAGCAGTACTTC.

The J gene is TRBJ1-5, the V gene TRBV2, with D unclear. Trimming removed 8 bases from V and 9 bases from J, with 14 bases in between. Germline CDR1 reads SNHLY; CDR2 reads FYNNEI. The CDR3 loop spans 12 amino acids. CDR3 amino acids: CASQGGNGPQHF. CDR3 coding DNA: TGTGCCAGCCAAGGAGGGAACGGGCCCCAGCATTTT.

This clone was seen a single time. The rearrangement joins TRBV7-9 to TRBJ1-2, with 7 bases aligning to TRBD1. This CDR3 comprises 14 residues. With V trimmed by 5 bases and J by 5 bases, 8 bases remained unmatched. The germline gives CDR1 SEHNR, CDR2 FQNEAQ (reference sequence). In nucleotides, the CDR3 is TGTGCCAGCAGCCCCTGGGACAGAGGTTATGGCTACACCTTC. Its translation is CASSPWDRGYGYTF.

As for this clone: At the DNA level, this CDR3 is encoded by other sequences in the same sample as well. The chain is built from TRBV18 and TRBJ1-4; the D is unclear. V was cut by 0 bases and J by 0 bases, with 5 bases left in between. The CDR3 runs 15 residues. CDR1 KGHSH and CDR2 LQKENI come from the germline V gene. CDR3 residues: CASSPPPATNEKLFF. The CDR3 bases are TGTGCCAGCTCACCACCCCCCGCAACTAATGAAAAACTGTTTTTT.

J is TRBJ2-5 and V is TRBV5-1, with TRBD1 matching 10 bases. The V gene's germline CDR1 is SGHRS and CDR2 YFSETQ. This CDR3 region has 19 residues. With 5 bases clipped from V and 2 bases from J, the junction kept 18 bases outside the gene matches. The CDR3 region is CASRKGQGMRVRLQETQYF. CDR3 sequence (DNA): TGCGCCAGCAGAAAGGGACAGGGGATGAGGGTGCGGTTGCAAGAGACCCAGTACTTC.

The V and J genes are TRBV3-1 (or the pseudogene TRBV3-2) and TRBJ2-3, with 8 bases lining up with TRBD2. Germline V gene sequence: CDR1 LGHDT, CDR2 YNNKEL (reference sequence). The length of the CDR3 is 14 residues. The trim removed 1 base at V and 11 bases at J, leaving 8 bases unmatched. CDR3 sequence (DNA): TGTGCCAGCAGCCAAGTCAGCGGGGGACTGGGGCAGTATTTT. Residues: CASSQVSGGLGQYF.